Described below is a single TCR beta chain sequence and its context. Between the trimmed V and J ends, which lost 1 base and 7 bases, there was a span of 8 bases. Germline loops: CDR1 SGHDN, CDR2 FVKESK. This CDR3 spans 13 amino acids. Each of the donors was a healthy adult who was HIV-negative and had not had a recent acute infection or vaccination. The study separated CD4+ cells into CD45RA+ naive and CD45RA-negative memory subsets. This sample is drawn from a study of shared clonotypes between healthy human individuals. On the study more broadly: Three plates were used per donor for CD4 naive, three for CD4 memory, two for CD8 naive and one for CD8 memory.

The table came from immunoSEQ multiplex PCR; TCRdb's copy has only in-frame clones and leaves some out. The profile shows 1.6 million or so clones, just under 99% of them singletons. This TCR was sampled from a man younger than 40 in good health. The rearrangement links TRBV14 to TRBJ2-4; D possibly corresponds to TRBD2 (5 bases). The sequenced sample consisted of naive CD4+ T cells sorted from blood. Stated subset: CD45RA+ positively selected. Written as DNA, the CDR3 is TGTGCCAGCAGCCAAGTAACGGGGAACATTCAGTACTTC. Translated, it gives CASSQVTGNIQYF.